This TCR beta chain was recovered during a study of blood T cell repertoires in COVID-19. Study-wide background: T cells, B-cell-depleted T cells, or PBMCs supplied cDNA or gDNA.

Libraries were prepared by immunoSEQ multiplex PCR; TCRdb keeps only in-frame clonotypes and omits some of them. Of roughly 250,000 clones listed, over 70% are singletons. Participants had their cohort set by participant-reported clinical history. Source material: PBMCs or T cells enriched from blood (not recorded which). The TCR sequence derives from a middle-aged woman who had been exposed to COVID-19.

The CDR3 DNA is TGTGCCAGCAGTTACTCGGAGGGGGCGAGGGGCTACACCTTC. This codes for CASSYSEGARGYTF. This chain links TRBV6-5 with TRBJ1-2, with 7 bases lining up with TRBD1. J was trimmed by 8 bases and V by 0 bases; bases with no gene match: 6. The germline V gene encodes CDR1 MNHEY and CDR2 SVGAGI. This CDR3 contains 14 residues.